Below, 22 T cell receptor beta chains from the same sample are listed, as sequenced in a study of T cell clonality in common variable immunodeficiency. Using immunoSEQ multiplex PCR, the repertoire was profiled, and TCRdb retains in-frame clones only, with some absent. This sample comprises some 25,000 clones, none seen once only. Study-level results: Reportedly, TCR beta sequences from common variable immunodeficiency showed fewer deletions and N-nucleotide insertions.

Their antigen targets remain unknown. Source material: peripheral blood mononuclear cells. Every receptor here comes from a human donor with common variable immunodeficiency.

With respect to this clone: The DNA ends 3 residues before the CDR3 does, and the rest of the CDR3 is filled in from the germline J gene. This chain joins TRBV2 and TRBJ1-5; 11 positions agree with TRBD1. V was pared by 8 bases and J by 2 bases, with 8 bases of the junction left unmatched. Germline V gene lookup returns CDR1 SNHLY and CDR2 FYNNEI. This CDR3 is built from 16 residues. Incomplete CDR3 DNA: TGTGCCAGCCAGTCAGGACAGGGGGCGCGCAATCAGCCC. Amino acid sequence: CASQSGQGARNQP. The whole CDR3 is CASQSGQGARNQPQHF.

This clone has a handful of counts. CDR3 in amino acids: CSVQGRQGKETQYF. The CDR3 DNA, read in part, is TGCAGCGTCCAAGGGAGACAGGGGAAAGAGACC. The chain joins TRBV29-1 to TRBJ2-5; 8 bases line up with TRBD1. The read is 3 residues too short to cover the CDR3 end, so that end is filled in from the germline J gene. This CDR3 has 14 amino acids. CDR1 SQVTM and CDR2 ANQGSEA come from the germline V gene. The J segment lost 3 bases and the V segment lost 6 bases, leaving 9 bases of the junction unmatched.

As regards this clone: The CDR3 end lies 3 residues beyond the end of the read and is filled in from the germline J gene. This chain uses TRBV5-5 with TRBJ2-7, with D perhaps TRBD1 or TRBD2 (5 bases each). The CDR3 extends over 11 amino acids. CDR1 SGHKS and CDR2 YYEKEE come from the germline V gene (reference sequence). The V and J ends lost 7 bases and 4 bases respectively, with 9 bases between them. The DNA read from the CDR3 is TGTGCCAGCGTGAGGGGTTACGAG. This translates into CASVRGYE. The whole CDR3 protein reads CASVRGYEQYF.

About this clone: The sequenced fragment ends 3 residues before the CDR3 boundary, so the rest is inferred from the germline J gene. The chain uses TRBV19 and TRBJ1-1, with D perhaps TRBD1 (6 bases). The CDR3 totals 15 residues. V shed 5 bases and J shed 6 bases, with 19 bases lying between them. Germline V lookup: CDR1 LNHDA, CDR2 SQIVND (reference sequence). This CDR3 reads CASSQPGHSLAEAFF. The covered CDR3 bases are TGTGCCAGTAGTCAACCGGGACATAGCTTAGCTGAA.

This clone was picked up a small number of times. With the read ending 3 residues before the CDR3 end, the germline J gene is used to fill in that end. This chain connects TRBV6-2 or TRBV6-3 to TRBJ2-1; D is tentatively TRBD1 or TRBD2 (5 bases each). Germline V gene data show CDR1 as MNHEY and CDR2 as SVGEGT. V lost 6 bases to trimming and J lost 8 bases, with 17 bases between them. The length of the CDR3 is 14 residues. The part of the CDR3 DNA that was read is TGTGCCAGCAGGAATCTAGAGGGGCGCGATGAG. This sequence encodes CASRNLEGRDE. The whole CDR3 reads CASRNLEGRDEQFF.

This clone has at least ten counts. Sequencing ends 3 residues short of the CDR3 end; the germline J gene provides the rest. The V and J genes are TRBV19 and TRBJ2-3, with a weak D call TRBD2 (6 bases). The CDR3 is made up of 16 amino acids. From germline, CDR1 is LNHDA and CDR2 SQIVND (reference sequence). This CDR3 reads CASTPSGQGGYVTQYF. CDR3 bases read: TGTGCCAGTACCCCTAGTGGGCAGGGAGGCTACGTAACG. Supplemented by reference TRBV19 and TRBJ2-3, the full variable domain reads DGGITQSPKYLFRKEGQNVTLSCEQNLNHDAMYWYRQDPGQGLRLIYYSQIVNDFQKGDIAEGYSVSREKKESFPLTVTSAQKNPTAFYLCASTPSGQGGYVTQYFGPGTRLTVL.

This clone has a handful of counts. Sequencing ends 3 residues short of the CDR3 end; the germline J gene provides the rest. The rearrangement joins TRBV7-8 to TRBJ1-6; perhaps TRBD1 as D (6 bases). The CDR3 totals 18 residues. Between the trimmed V and J ends, which lost 6 bases and 0 bases, there was a span of 18 bases. Germline V gene data show CDR1 as SGHVS and CDR2 as FQNEAQ. The CDR3 here is CASRLQGPASSYNSPLHF. CDR3 DNA, as far as it was read: TGTGCCAGCAGACTACAGGGACCCGCGAGCTCCTATAATTCACCC.

This clone was detected only a few times. The CDR3 end falls 3 residues outside the read, so it is completed with the germline J gene. This chain joins TRBV19 and TRBJ1-2; no firm D call. V was pared by 6 bases and J by 7 bases, with 18 bases between. From germline, CDR1 is LNHDA and CDR2 SQIVND (reference sequence). The CDR3 runs to 14 residues. The CDR3 loop is CASSIRIGSLGYTF. The CDR3 DNA, read in part, is TGTGCCAGTAGCATCAGAATAGGGTCCCTTGGC.

Ten or more counts support this clone. This chain's CDR3 is CATGGGPHQETQYF. The DNA read from the CDR3 is TGTGCCACGGGGGGTGGCCCTCACCAAGAGACC. J is TRBJ2-5 and V is TRBV7-9; 7 nucleotides match TRBD2. The read finishes 3 residues shy of the CDR3 end, and the germline J gene is used to complete it. The trim removed 10 bases at V and 0 bases at J, leaving 8 bases unmatched. Germline V CDR1 and CDR2: SEHNR, FQNEAQ (reference sequence). There are 14 residues in the CDR3.

About this clone itself: The read terminates 3 residues before the CDR3 end, so the remaining end is supplied by the germline J gene. The rearrangement joins TRBV20-1 to TRBJ2-1, with 8 bases fitting TRBD1. The junction had 19 bases not matched to a gene; V was cut back by 3 bases and J by 9 bases. The CDR3 contains 17 residues. Looked up from germline, CDR1 is DFQATT and CDR2 is SNEGSKA (reference sequence). The DNA read from the CDR3 is TGCAGTGCTAGGGCGACAGGGGTTGGGCTAGCGCGGGGTGAG. Translating it yields CSARATGVGLARGE. The CDR3 in its entirety is CSARATGVGLARGEQFF.

This clone has a count of ten or more. With the read ending 3 residues before the CDR3 end, the germline J gene is used to fill in that end. The rearrangement uses TRBV19 and TRBJ2-1; TRBD2 matches at 12 bases. This CDR3 region has 17 residues. Losses at the gene ends were 2 bases for V and 2 bases for J; bases not matched to a gene: 4. Germline CDR1 LNHDA, CDR2 SQIVND (reference sequence). The part of the CDR3 DNA that was read is TGTGCCAGTAGTATACTAGCGGGGGGGGCGGCCTACAATGAG. The encoded protein is CASSILAGGAAYNE. The full CDR3 protein reads CASSILAGGAAYNEQFF.

A few counts support this clone. The read terminates 3 residues ahead of where the CDR3 ends, so the germline J gene completes it. The chain recombines TRBV19 with TRBJ1-1; possible D gene TRBD1, 5 bases. The germline gives CDR1 LNHDA, CDR2 SQIVND (reference sequence). V was shortened by 9 bases and J by 3 bases, with 20 bases between the two germline ends. The CDR3 runs 15 residues. The CDR3: CASIYMRGPYTEAFF. CDR3 DNA (partial): TGTGCCAGCATTTATATGCGGGGCCCGTACACTGAA.

Many counts were recorded for this clone. The read falls 3 residues short of the CDR3 end, and the missing part is taken from the germline J gene. The chain links TRBV18 to TRBJ2-1; TRBD2 might be the D (5 bases). Trimming pared 3 bases from V and 9 bases from J, leaving 15 bases between. The CDR3 runs 14 residues. In germline, CDR1 is KGHSH, CDR2 LQKENI. The part of the CDR3 DNA that was read is TGTGCCAGCTCACCCCTGGACTCATTAGGTGAG. Residues: CASSPLDSLGE. The complete CDR3 protein is CASSPLDSLGEQFF.

The sample holds many counts of this clone. The CDR3 bases that were read are TGTGCCAGCAGTGAAGACGGTAGCGGGGCTCCTAGCAATGAG. This gives the protein CASSEDGSGAPSNE. The full CDR3 protein is CASSEDGSGAPSNEQFF. The chain joins TRBV6-1 to TRBJ2-1; TRBD2 matches 8 bases. The read comes to an end 3 residues before the CDR3 does, leaving the germline J gene to fill in the end. Germline V gene sequence: CDR1 MNHNS, CDR2 SASEGT. This CDR3 region has 17 residues. Losses at the gene ends were 1 base for V and 6 bases for J; bases not matched to a gene: 11.

This clone showed up just a few times. The read stops 3 residues short of the end of the CDR3; the missing end is completed from the germline J gene. The chain has TRBV23-1 and TRBJ2-1; the D gene could be TRBD1 or TRBD2 (6 bases each). TRBV23-1 is reported as an ORF; its role is uncertain. The CDR3 has 15 residues. V lost 3 bases to trimming and J lost 5 bases, with 14 bases between them. The DNA read from the CDR3 is TGCGCCAGCAGTCATCCCGGAGGGGGTAACAATGAG. Protein: CASSHPGGGNNE. The CDR3 in its entirety is CASSHPGGGNNEQFF.

Points on this clone: Read sequence stops 3 residues before the CDR3 end, and the germline J gene provides the missing end. V gene TRBV19 combines with J gene TRBJ1-3; 7 positions match TRBD1. Germline CDR1 reads LNHDA; CDR2 reads SQIVND (reference sequence). The CDR3 spans 15 residues. Trimming at V came to 6 bases and at J to 1 base, leaving 6 bases not matched to a gene. This CDR3 is CASSQTGLSGNTIYF. The CDR3 bases that were read are TGTGCCAGTAGCCAGACAGGGTTGTCTGGAAACACC.

Only a few counts were recorded for this clone. Read data end 3 residues before the CDR3 end; the end is taken from the germline J gene. The chain recombines TRBV30 with TRBJ1-4; possible D gene TRBD1, 5 bases. Per the germline V gene, CDR1 is GTSNPN and CDR2 is SVGIG (reference sequence). Trimming shortened V by 2 bases and J by 5 bases, and 12 bases separated the two germline ends. The length of the CDR3 is 14 residues. The CDR3 region is CAWSPIGVNEKLFF. The sequenced part of the CDR3 DNA is TGTGCCTGGAGTCCGATAGGGGTCAATGAAAAA.

This clone was recorded a few times. The junction and the germline gene differ at one end; a read error may be behind it. The sequenced part of the CDR3 DNA is TGTGTCAGCAGTTACTCTAACACGCAAGGCTACAATGAG. Its protein product is CVSSYSNTQGYNE. The whole CDR3 reads CVSSYSNTQGYNEQFF. The chain combines TRBV6-2 or TRBV6-3 with TRBJ2-1; D not certain. The read comes to an end 3 residues before the CDR3 does, leaving the germline J gene to fill in the end. The CDR3 consists of 16 residues. Germline V gene lookup returns CDR1 MNHEY and CDR2 SVGEGT.

A remark on this clone: The CDR3 extends 3 residues past the end of the read, so its final part is completed from the germline J gene. This chain uses TRBV5-6 with TRBJ1-1; no clear D. Per the germline V gene, CDR1 is SGHDT and CDR2 is YYEEEE. The CDR3 covers 15 residues. V lost 3 bases and J lost 0, with 12 bases in between. Incomplete CDR3 DNA: TGTGCCAGCAGCTGGGTTGGCACAGTGAACACTGAA. It yields the protein CASSWVGTVNTE. The CDR3 as a whole reads CASSWVGTVNTEAFF.

This clone has at least ten counts. Read data end 3 residues before the CDR3 end; the end is taken from the germline J gene. This rearrangement joins TRBV29-1 to TRBJ2-2, with TRBD2 matching 12 bases. CDR3 length: 13 residues. With 7 bases clipped from V and 7 bases from J, the junction kept 4 bases outside the gene matches. Germline-derived CDR1 and CDR2 are SQVTM and ANQGSEA. The sequenced CDR3 bases are TGCAGCGGGCAGGGACTAGCGGGCGGGGAG. This codes for CSGQGLAGGE. The CDR3 in its entirety is CSGQGLAGGELFF.

This clone was seen many times. Read data end 3 residues before the CDR3 end; the end is taken from the germline J gene. This chain links TRBV2 with TRBJ1-1; D not resolved. The CDR3 length is 12 residues. V lost 1 base, J lost 4 bases, and 4 bases lay in between. Germline CDR1 reads SNHLY; CDR2 reads FYNNEI. The CDR3 loop is CASSEEATEAFF. The part of the CDR3 DNA that was read is TGTGCCAGCAGTGAAGAGGCCACTGAA.

This clone was detected ten times or more. The read gets to within 3 residues of the CDR3 end, and the germline J gene fills in the rest. The J gene is TRBJ1-4, the V gene TRBV4-2; D is undetermined. CDR1 LGHNA and CDR2 YNFKEQ come from the germline V gene. The CDR3 loop spans 17 amino acids. With 4 bases removed from V and 3 bases from J, the gap between germline ends came to 18 bases. The CDR3 spells CASSPSFGGLANEKLFF. The CDR3 bases that were read are TGTGCCAGCAGCCCATCCTTTGGAGGGCTGGCTAATGAAAAA.